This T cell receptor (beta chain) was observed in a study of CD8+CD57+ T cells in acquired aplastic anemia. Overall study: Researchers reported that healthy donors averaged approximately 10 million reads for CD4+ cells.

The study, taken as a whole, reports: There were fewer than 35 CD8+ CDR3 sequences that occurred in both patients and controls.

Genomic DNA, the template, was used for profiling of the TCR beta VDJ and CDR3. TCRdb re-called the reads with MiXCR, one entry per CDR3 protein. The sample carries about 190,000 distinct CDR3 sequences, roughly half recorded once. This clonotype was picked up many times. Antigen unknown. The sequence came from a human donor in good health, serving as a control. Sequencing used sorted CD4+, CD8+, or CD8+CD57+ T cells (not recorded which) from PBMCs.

The CDR3: CASRGNVGRNQPQHF. Here the CDR3 DNA reads TGTGCCAGCAGGGGGAATGTGGGCCGCAATCAGCCCCAGCATTTT. This rearrangement joins TRBV6-1 to TRBJ1-5; D is undetermined. The CDR3 consists of 15 residues. V was clipped by 6 bases and J by 2 bases, with 14 bases between them. The germline gives CDR1 MNHNS, CDR2 SASEGT.